This TCR beta chain was documented in a study of blood T cell repertoires in COVID-19. The protocol was immunoSEQ multiplex PCR, while the TCRdb copy is restricted to in-frame clones and leaves out a portion. The table includes about 370,000 clones, 87% detected once. V dropped 6 bases and J dropped 2; count of bases not matched to a gene: 7. In germline, CDR1 is MNHNY, CDR2 SVGAGI (reference sequence). The CDR3 has 15 amino acids. The receptor was isolated from a woman aged 25 to 39 with COVID-19, enrolled during active disease. The sample consisted of peripheral blood. This chain links TRBV6-6 with TRBJ1-5; 7 positions match TRBD1. This CDR3 is CASSPRGPGNQPQHF. Here the CDR3 DNA reads TGTGCCAGCAGCCCTAGGGGGCCTGGCAATCAGCCCCAGCATTTT.